One sample yielded the 9 T cell receptor beta chains listed below, sequenced in a study of graft-versus-host responses after intestinal transplantation. Using immunoSEQ multiplex PCR, the repertoire was profiled, and TCRdb retains in-frame clones only, with some absent. The sample contains approximately 37,000 clones, roughly 91% of which appear only once. The sample here was PBMCs, taken 260 to 270 days after transplant. The receptors were sampled from a human patient who received an intestinal transplant, so some T cells may come from the graft donor.

V is TRBV27 and J is TRBJ1-1; unclear D gene. Trimming took 8 bases from V and 5 from J, leaving 15 bases between them. The CDR3 sequence is 13 residues long. Germline-derived CDR1 and CDR2 are MNHEY and SMNVEV (reference sequence). CDR3 protein: CASRDRVATEAFF. The CDR3 nucleotides are TGTGCCAGCCGCGACCGAGTTGCAACTGAAGCTTTCTTT.

CDR3 sequence: CASSSPNYEQYF. The CDR3 DNA follows: TGTGCCAGCAGTTCCCCGAACTACGAGCAGTACTTC. This rearrangement joins TRBV6-8 to TRBJ2-7; no clear D. The germline V gene has CDR1 MNHGY and CDR2 SAAAGT. Trimming pared 4 bases from V and 3 bases from J, leaving 7 bases between. This CDR3 region has 12 residues.

With respect to this clone: Different DNA sequences within this sample yield the same CDR3. The V gene is TRBV10-3, the J gene TRBJ2-3; 10 nucleotides agree with TRBD2. The CDR3 spans 17 residues. Germline trimming cut 4 bases from V and 0 bases from J; bases unmatched to any gene: 7. Germline CDR1 reads ENHRY; CDR2 reads SYGVKD. Here the CDR3 DNA reads TGTGCCATCAGTGCGCTAGCGGGGGCCATAAGCACAGATACGCAGTATTTT. This gives the protein CAISALAGAISTDTQYF.

The chain carries TRBV7-6 and TRBJ2-5; D unclear. From germline, CDR1 is SGHVS and CDR2 FNYEAQ. Trimming removed 3 bases from V and 1 base from J, with 0 bases in between. The CDR3 covers 11 residues. The CDR3: CASSFQETQYF. The CDR3, as DNA: TGTGCCAGCAGCTTCCAAGAGACCCAGTACTTC.

The rearrangement links TRBV7-9 to TRBJ1-1; possibly TRBD1 for D (6 bases). Trimming left V 0 bases short and J 1 base short, with 9 bases between. Germline V gene sequence: CDR1 SEHNR, CDR2 FQNEAQ (reference sequence). The CDR3 extends over 15 amino acids. The CDR3 nucleotides read TGTGCCAGCAGCTTAGCGCGAGGGGGGAACACTGAAGCTTTCTTT. It is translated as CASSLARGGNTEAFF.

This clone was observed a handful of times. This chain uses TRBV6-4 with TRBJ2-1, with 9 bases aligning to TRBD2. CDR1 and CDR2 from the germline V gene are MRHNA and SNTAGT. The J segment lost 7 bases and the V segment lost 2 bases, leaving 6 bases of the junction unmatched. This CDR3 has 15 amino acids. The CDR3 protein is CASSDGRGGSNEQFF. As DNA, the CDR3 is TGTGCCAGCAGTGACGGGCGGGGGGGCAGTAATGAGCAGTTCTTC.

This clone is hyperexpanded (1% or more). The chain has TRBV5-4 and TRBJ1-1; D is possibly TRBD1 (5 bases). V was shortened by 0 bases and J by 6 bases, with 18 bases between the two germline ends. CDR1 is SGHNT and CDR2 is YYREEE in the germline V gene (reference sequence). The CDR3 is 16 amino acids. The CDR3 bases are TGTGCCAGCAGCTTGGTCCGGGGCGACAAGAGGCCTGAAGCTTTCTTT. Translated, it gives CASSLVRGDKRPEAFF. Drawing the rest from reference TRBV5-4 and TRBJ1-1, the complete variable domain is ETGVTQSPTHLIKTRGQQVTLRCSSQSGHNTVSWYQQALGQGPQFIFQYYREEENGRGNFPPRFSGLQFPNYSSELNVNALELDDSALYLCASSLVRGDKRPEAFFGQGTRLTVV.

The gene calls are TRBV11-2 and TRBJ1-1, with unresolved D. The CDR3 loop spans 13 amino acids. The V and J ends lost 7 bases and 5 bases respectively, with 14 bases between them. CDR1 SGHAT and CDR2 FQNNGV come from the germline V gene. The CDR3 sequence is CASTLIVETEAFF. For the CDR3, the DNA is TGTGCCAGCACCTTGATAGTGGAAACTGAAGCTTTCTTT. Supplemented by reference TRBV11-2 and TRBJ1-1, the full variable domain reads EAGVAQSPRYKIIEKRQSVAFWCNPISGHATLYWYQQILGQGPKLLIQFQNNGVVDDSQLPKDRFSAERLKGVDSTLKIQPAKLEDSAVYLCASTLIVETEAFFGQGTRLTVV.

The chain has TRBV10-3 and TRBJ2-6; 9 bases agree with TRBD2. The ends lost 2 bases at V and 0 bases at J; junction bases unmatched: 2. CDR3 length: 17 residues. Germline values: CDR1 ENHRY, CDR2 SYGVKD. The CDR3 DNA reads TGTGCCATCAGTGAGGCGGGGGGGAACTCTGGGGCCAACGTCCTGACTTTC. Protein sequence: CAISEAGGNSGANVLTF.